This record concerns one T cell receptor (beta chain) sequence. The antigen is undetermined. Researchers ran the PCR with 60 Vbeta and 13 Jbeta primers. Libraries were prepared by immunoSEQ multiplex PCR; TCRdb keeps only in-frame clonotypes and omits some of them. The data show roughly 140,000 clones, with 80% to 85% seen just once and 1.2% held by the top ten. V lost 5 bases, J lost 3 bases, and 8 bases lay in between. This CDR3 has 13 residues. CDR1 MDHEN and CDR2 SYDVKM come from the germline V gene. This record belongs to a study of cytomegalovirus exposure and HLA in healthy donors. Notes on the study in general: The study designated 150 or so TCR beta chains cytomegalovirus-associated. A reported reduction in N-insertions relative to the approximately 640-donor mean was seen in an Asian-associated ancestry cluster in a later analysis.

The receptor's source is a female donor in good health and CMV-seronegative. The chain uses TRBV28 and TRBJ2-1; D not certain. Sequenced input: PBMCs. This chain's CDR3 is CASSPKLYNEQFF. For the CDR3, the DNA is TGTGCCAGCAGTCCCAAACTCTACAATGAGCAGTTCTTC.